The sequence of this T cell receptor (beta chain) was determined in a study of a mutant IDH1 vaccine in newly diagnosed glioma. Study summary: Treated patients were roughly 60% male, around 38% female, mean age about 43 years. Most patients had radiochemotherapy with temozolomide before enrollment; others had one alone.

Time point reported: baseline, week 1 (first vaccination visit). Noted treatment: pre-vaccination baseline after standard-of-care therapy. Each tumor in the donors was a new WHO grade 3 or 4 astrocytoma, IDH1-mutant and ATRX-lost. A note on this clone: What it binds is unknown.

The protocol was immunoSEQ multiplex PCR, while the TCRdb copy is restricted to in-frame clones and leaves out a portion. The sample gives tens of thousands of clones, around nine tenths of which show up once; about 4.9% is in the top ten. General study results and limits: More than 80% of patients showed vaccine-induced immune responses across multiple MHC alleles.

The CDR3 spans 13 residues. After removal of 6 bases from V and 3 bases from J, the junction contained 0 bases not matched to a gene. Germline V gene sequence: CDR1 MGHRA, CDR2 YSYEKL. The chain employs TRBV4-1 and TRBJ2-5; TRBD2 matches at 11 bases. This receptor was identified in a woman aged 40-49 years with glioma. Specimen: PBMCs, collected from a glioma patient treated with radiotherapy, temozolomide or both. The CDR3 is CASRLAGEETQYF. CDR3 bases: TGCGCCAGCAGACTAGCGGGGGAAGAGACCCAGTACTTC.